This T cell receptor beta chain was observed in a study of identical twins. This clonotype was counted only a few times. Its antigen is not identified. Germline-derived CDR1 and CDR2 are DFQATT and SNEGSKA (reference sequence). Trimming stripped 0 bases from V and 4 bases from J, with 7 bases between. The length of the CDR3 is 13 residues. MiXCR, run by TCRdb on the 5' RACE reads, gives a single entry per CDR3 protein. Of around 960,000 distinct CDR3 sequences listed, 12% are singletons. Study findings and constraints: Whereas memory repertoires showed no such difference, abundant cord blood beta clonotypes carried fewer insertions. Analyses based on zero insertions could be partly confounded by invariant MAIT and iNKT cells.

Healthy Caucasians, and only they, were the donors. This same sample was also taken into another study, of yellow fever vaccine responses in identical twins.

The sequence was collected from a woman between 18 and 29 years old in good health. The chain recombines TRBV20-1 with TRBJ2-1; no clear D gene. The sequencing sample was made of PBMCs. CDR3 region: CSARDPLYNEQFF. CDR3 nucleotide sequence: TGCAGTGCTAGAGATCCACTTTACAATGAGCAGTTCTTC.